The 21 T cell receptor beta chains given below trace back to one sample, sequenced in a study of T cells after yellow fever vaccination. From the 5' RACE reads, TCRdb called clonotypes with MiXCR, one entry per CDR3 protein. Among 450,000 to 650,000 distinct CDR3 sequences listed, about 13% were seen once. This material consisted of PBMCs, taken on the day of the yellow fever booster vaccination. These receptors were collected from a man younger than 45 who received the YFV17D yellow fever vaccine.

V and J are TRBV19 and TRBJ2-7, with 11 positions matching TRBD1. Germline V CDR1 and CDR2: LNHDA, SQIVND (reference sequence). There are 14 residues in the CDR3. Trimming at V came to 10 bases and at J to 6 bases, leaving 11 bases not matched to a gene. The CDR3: CATHPGQGASEQYF. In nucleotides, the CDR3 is TGTGCCACTCATCCCGGACAGGGGGCGTCCGAGCAGTACTTC.

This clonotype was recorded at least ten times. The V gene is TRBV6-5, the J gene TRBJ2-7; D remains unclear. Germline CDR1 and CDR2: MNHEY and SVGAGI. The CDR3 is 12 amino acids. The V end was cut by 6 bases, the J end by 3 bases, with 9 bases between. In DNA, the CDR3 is TGTGCCAGCAGGGACCGACTCTACGAGCAGTACTTC. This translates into CASRDRLYEQYF.

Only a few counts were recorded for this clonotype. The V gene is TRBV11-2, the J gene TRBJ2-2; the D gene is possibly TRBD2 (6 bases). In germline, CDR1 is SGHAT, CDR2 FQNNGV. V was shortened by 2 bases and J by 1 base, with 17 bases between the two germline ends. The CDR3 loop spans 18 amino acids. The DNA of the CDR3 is TGTGCCAGCAGCTTAAACCACCCTTCCGGGGGGAACACCGGGGAGCTGTTTTTT. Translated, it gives CASSLNHPSGGNTGELFF.

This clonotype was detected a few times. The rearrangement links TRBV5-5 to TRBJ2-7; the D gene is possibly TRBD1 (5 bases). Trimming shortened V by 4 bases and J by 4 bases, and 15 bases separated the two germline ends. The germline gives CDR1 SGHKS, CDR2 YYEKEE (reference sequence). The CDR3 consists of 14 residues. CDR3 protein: CASSPGHGGYEQYF. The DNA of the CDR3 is TGTGCCAGCAGCCCCGGACATGGTGGGTACGAGCAGTACTTC.

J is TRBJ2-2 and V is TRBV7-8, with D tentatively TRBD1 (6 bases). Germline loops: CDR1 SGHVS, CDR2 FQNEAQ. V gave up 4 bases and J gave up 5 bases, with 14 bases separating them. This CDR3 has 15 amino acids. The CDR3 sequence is CASSSLGTLTGELFF. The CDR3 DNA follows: TGTGCCAGCAGCTCCCTAGGGACACTTACCGGGGAGCTGTTTTTT.

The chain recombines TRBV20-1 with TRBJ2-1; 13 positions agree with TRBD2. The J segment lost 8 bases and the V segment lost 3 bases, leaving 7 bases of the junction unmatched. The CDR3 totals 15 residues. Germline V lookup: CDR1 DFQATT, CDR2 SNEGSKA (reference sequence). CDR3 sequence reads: CSASPGTSGVHEQFF. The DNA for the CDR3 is TGCAGTGCTAGTCCCGGGACTAGCGGGGTTCATGAGCAGTTCTTC.

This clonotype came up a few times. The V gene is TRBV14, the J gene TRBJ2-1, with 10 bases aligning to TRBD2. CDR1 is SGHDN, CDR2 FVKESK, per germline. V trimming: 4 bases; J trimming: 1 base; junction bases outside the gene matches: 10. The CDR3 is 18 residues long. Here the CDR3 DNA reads TGTGCCAGCAGCCCAGGTCCTAGCGGGGGTGGGTCCTACAATGAGCAGTTCTTC. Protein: CASSPGPSGGGSYNEQFF.

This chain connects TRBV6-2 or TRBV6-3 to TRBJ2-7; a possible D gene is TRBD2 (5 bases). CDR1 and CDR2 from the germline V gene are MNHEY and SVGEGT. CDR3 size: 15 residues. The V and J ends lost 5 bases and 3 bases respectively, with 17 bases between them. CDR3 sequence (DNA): TGTGCCAGCAGTCCCCCGCGGAGGCAACACTACGAGCAGTACTTC. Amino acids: CASSPPRRQHYEQYF.

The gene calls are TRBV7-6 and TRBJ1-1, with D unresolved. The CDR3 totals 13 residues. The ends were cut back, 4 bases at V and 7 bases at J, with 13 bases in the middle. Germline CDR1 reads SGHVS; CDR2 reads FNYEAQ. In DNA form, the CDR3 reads TGTGCCAGCAGCTCCACAGAAGCTTATGAAGCTTTCTTT. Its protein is CASSSTEAYEAFF.

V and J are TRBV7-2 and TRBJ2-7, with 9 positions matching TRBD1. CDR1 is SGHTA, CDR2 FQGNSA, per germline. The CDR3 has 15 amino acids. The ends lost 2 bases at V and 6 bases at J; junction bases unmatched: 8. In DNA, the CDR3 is TGTGCCAGCAGCTTATCCGGGACAGGGTTCGCCGAGCAGTACTTC. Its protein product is CASSLSGTGFAEQYF. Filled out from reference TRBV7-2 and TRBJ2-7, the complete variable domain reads GAGVSQSPSNKVTEKGKDVELRCDPISGHTALYWYRQSLGQGLEFLIYFQGNSAPDKSGLPSDRFSAERTGGSVSTLTIQRTQQEDSAVYLCASSLSGTGFAEQYFGPGTRLTVT.

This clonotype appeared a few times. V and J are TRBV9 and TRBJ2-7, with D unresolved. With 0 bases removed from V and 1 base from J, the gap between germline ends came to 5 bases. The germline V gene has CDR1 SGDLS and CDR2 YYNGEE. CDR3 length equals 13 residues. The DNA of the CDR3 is TGTGCCAGCAGCGTAGAGGCGTCCTACGAGCAGTACTTC. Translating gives CASSVEASYEQYF.

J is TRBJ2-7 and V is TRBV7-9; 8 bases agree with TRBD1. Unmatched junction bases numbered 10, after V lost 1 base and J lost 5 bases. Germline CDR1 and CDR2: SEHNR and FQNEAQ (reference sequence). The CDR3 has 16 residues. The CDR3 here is CASSLEQGQARHEQYF. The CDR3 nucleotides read TGTGCCAGCAGCTTAGAGCAGGGACAGGCTCGCCACGAGCAGTACTTC. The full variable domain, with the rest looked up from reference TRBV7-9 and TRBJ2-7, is DTGVSQNPRHKITKRGQNVTFRCDPISEHNRLYWYRQTLGQGPEFLTYFQNEAQLEKSRLLSDRFSAERPKGSFSTLEIQRTEQGDSAMYLCASSLEQGQARHEQYFGPGTRLTVT.

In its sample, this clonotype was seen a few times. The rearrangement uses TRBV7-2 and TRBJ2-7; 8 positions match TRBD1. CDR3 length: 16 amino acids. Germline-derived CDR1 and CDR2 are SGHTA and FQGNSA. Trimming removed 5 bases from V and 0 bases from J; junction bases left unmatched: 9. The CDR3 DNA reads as TGTGCCAGCAGCCCGCGGACAGGGCAGAGCTCCTACGAGCAGTACTTC. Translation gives CASSPRTGQSSYEQYF. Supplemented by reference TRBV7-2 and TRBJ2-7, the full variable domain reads GAGVSQSPSNKVTEKGKDVELRCDPISGHTALYWYRQSLGQGLEFLIYFQGNSAPDKSGLPSDRFSAERTGGSVSTLTIQRTQQEDSAVYLCASSPRTGQSSYEQYFGPGTRLTVT.

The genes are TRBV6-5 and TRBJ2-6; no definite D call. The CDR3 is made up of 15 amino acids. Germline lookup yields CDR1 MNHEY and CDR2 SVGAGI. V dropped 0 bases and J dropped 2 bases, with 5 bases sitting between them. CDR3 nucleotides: TGTGCCAGCAGTTACTCTTTCACTGGGGCCAACGTCCTGACTTTC. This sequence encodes CASSYSFTGANVLTF.

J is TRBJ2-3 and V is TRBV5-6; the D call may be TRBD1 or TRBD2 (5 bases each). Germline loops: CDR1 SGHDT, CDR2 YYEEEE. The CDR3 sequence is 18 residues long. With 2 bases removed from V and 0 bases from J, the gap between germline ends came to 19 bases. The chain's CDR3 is CASSFGDRLVPSTDTQYF. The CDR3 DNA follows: TGTGCCAGCAGCTTCGGGGACCGCCTCGTCCCAAGCACAGATACGCAGTATTTT.

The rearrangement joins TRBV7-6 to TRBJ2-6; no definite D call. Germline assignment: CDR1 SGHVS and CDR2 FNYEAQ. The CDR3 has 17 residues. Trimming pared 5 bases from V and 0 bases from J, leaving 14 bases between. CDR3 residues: CASSLQAWSSGANVLTF. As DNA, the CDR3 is TGTGCCAGCAGCCTCCAGGCGTGGAGCTCTGGGGCCAACGTCCTGACTTTC.

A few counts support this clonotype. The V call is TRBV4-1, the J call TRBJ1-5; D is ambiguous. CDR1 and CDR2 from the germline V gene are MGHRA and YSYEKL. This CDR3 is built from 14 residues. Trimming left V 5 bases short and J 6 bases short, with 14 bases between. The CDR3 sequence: CASSEKTRLQPQHF. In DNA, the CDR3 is TGCGCCAGCAGCGAGAAGACGCGACTTCAGCCCCAGCATTTT.

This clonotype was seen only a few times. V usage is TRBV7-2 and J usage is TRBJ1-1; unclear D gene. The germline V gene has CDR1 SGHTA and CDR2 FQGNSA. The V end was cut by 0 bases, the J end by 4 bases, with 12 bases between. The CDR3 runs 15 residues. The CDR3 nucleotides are TGTGCCAGCAGCTTAGCGGCAGGCAGTAGCACTGAAGCTTTCTTT. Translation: CASSLAAGSSTEAFF.

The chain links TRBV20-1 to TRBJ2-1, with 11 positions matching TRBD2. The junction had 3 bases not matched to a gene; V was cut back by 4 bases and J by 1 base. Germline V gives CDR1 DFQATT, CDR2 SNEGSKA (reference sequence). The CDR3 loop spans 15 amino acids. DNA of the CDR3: TGCAGTGCTACGCTAGCGGGAGGTTCCTACAATGAGCAGTTCTTC. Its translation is CSATLAGGSYNEQFF.

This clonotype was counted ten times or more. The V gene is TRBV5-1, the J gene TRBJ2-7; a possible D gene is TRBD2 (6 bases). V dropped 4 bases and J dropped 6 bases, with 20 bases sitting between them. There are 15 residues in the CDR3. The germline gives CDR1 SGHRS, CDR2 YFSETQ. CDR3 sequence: CASSPAEGLRGEQYF. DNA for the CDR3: TGCGCCAGCAGCCCAGCGGAGGGGTTGAGGGGCGAGCAGTACTTC.

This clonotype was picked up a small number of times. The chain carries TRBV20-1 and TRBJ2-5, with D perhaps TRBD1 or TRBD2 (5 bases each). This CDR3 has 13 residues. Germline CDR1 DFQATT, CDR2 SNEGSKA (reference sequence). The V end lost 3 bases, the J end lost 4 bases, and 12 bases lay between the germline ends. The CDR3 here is CSARGTVRETQYF. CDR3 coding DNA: TGCAGTGCTAGGGGGACGGTGCGAGAGACCCAGTACTTC.